This TCR beta chain was identified in a study of blood T cell repertoires in COVID-19. Sequencing used immunoSEQ multiplex PCR; TCRdb keeps in-frame clones, though not all of them. Of 150,000 to 200,000 clones detected, roughly 88% appear once; the ten largest clones hold under 15%. Germline V CDR1 and CDR2: SGHVS, FQNEAQ. The CDR3 covers 13 residues. J was trimmed by 5 bases and V by 5 bases; bases with no gene match: 2. This clonotype originated in a woman aged 60-75 years who had recovered from COVID-19. V is TRBV7-8 and J is TRBJ2-1; 8 positions agree with TRBD2. The sequencing sample was made of PBMCs or T cells enriched from blood (not recorded which). CDR3 region: CASSTGLDNEQFF. DNA for the CDR3: TGTGCCAGCAGCACGGGACTAGACAATGAGCAGTTCTTC.